The next 19 T cell receptor beta chains were all read from a single sample in a study of a mutant IDH1 vaccine in newly diagnosed glioma. The time point: week 5, during vaccination. Each vaccine dose was 300 ug of mutant IDH1 20-mer peptide, with topical imiquimod. Clones were sequenced by immunoSEQ multiplex PCR, and TCRdb holds only the in-frame ones, with some missing. Among approximately 60,000 clones listed, 85% to 90% were seen once. These TCRs are of unknown antigen specificity. Sequences were derived from PBMCs, sampled from a glioma patient whose treatment included an IDH1 peptide vaccine. The receptors were sampled from a woman in her thirties or forties with glioma.

In its sample, this clone was seen a few times. The gene calls are TRBV7-9 and TRBJ2-2, with D maybe TRBD1 (6 bases). Trimming stripped 9 bases from V and 2 bases from J, with 10 bases between. The CDR3 contains 13 residues. CDR1 and CDR2 (germline): SEHNR, FQNEAQ (reference sequence). The CDR3 region is CASRDTNTGELFF. For the CDR3, the DNA is TGTGCCAGTCGGGACACCAACACCGGGGAGCTGTTTTTT.

V and J are TRBV2 and TRBJ1-4, with D possibly matching TRBD1 (5 bases). V was pared by 7 bases and J by 2 bases, with 11 bases between. This CDR3 spans 14 amino acids. The germline gives CDR1 SNHLY, CDR2 FYNNEI. CDR3 in DNA: TGTGCCAGCACTCCCTGGGACACTAATGAAAAACTGTTTTTT. Its translation is CASTPWDTNEKLFF.

The chain recombines TRBV6-5 with TRBJ2-7; 8 nucleotides line up with TRBD1. The CDR3 sequence is 15 residues long. The J segment lost 6 bases and the V segment lost 2 bases, leaving 9 bases of the junction unmatched. Looked up from germline, CDR1 is MNHEY and CDR2 is SVGAGI. The DNA for the CDR3 is TGTGCCAGCAGTTACGTAATGGACAGGGTATCCGAGCAGTACTTC. Translating gives CASSYVMDRVSEQYF.

The chain combines TRBV19 with TRBJ1-5; 7 nucleotides align to TRBD1. The CDR3 contains 17 residues. Germline assignment: CDR1 LNHDA and CDR2 SQIVND (reference sequence). The V and J ends lost 6 bases and 1 base, in that order; junction bases with no gene match: 12. This chain's CDR3 is CASRNIDRALSNQPQHF. Written as DNA, the CDR3 is TGTGCCAGTAGGAATATAGACAGGGCCTTAAGCAATCAGCCCCAGCATTTT.

The gene calls are TRBV2 and TRBJ2-1; no definite D call. This CDR3 comprises 15 residues. Germline CDR1 and CDR2: SNHLY and FYNNEI. The germline V and J ends were trimmed by 8 bases and 3 bases, with 17 bases remaining between them. The CDR3 coding sequence is TGTGCCAGCCACAAAACAGACGGAATCTACAATGAGCAGTTCTTC. It is translated as CASHKTDGIYNEQFF. The complete variable domain, with remaining parts taken from reference TRBV2 and TRBJ2-1, reads EPEVTQTPSHQVTQMGQEVILRCVPISNHLYFYWYRQILGQKVEFLVSFYNNEISEKSEIFDDQFSVERPDGSNFTLKIRSTKLEDSAMYFCASHKTDGIYNEQFFGPGTRLTVL.

This chain links TRBV2 with TRBJ2-5; no definite D call. This CDR3 is built from 14 residues. Looked up from germline, CDR1 is SNHLY and CDR2 is FYNNEI. V gave up 6 bases and J gave up 2 bases, with 13 bases separating them. This CDR3 is CASRTVPRQETQYF. CDR3 bases: TGTGCCAGCAGGACTGTTCCCCGGCAAGAGACCCAGTACTTC.

The chain uses TRBV5-1 and TRBJ2-2; D is undetermined. Trimming pared 1 base from V and 1 base from J, leaving 8 bases between. CDR1 SGHRS and CDR2 YFSETQ come from the germline V gene. The CDR3 extends over 15 amino acids. CDR3 coding DNA: TGCGCCAGCAGCTTGCTATTGGGGAACACCGGGGAGCTGTTTTTT. This encodes CASSLLLGNTGELFF.

This chain joins TRBV28 and TRBJ1-1; TRBD1 aligns across 8 bases. The trim removed 5 bases at V and 1 base at J, leaving 12 bases unmatched. Germline V gives CDR1 MDHEN, CDR2 SYDVKM. CDR3 length: 17 residues. Here the CDR3 DNA reads TGTGCCAGCAGTGAGGGGACAGGAATTCCATCGAACACTGAAGCTTTCTTT. Translation gives CASSEGTGIPSNTEAFF.

The chain couples TRBV5-1 to TRBJ2-3, with D perhaps TRBD1 or TRBD2 (5 bases each). The CDR3 is made up of 14 amino acids. V was cut by 7 bases and J by 2 bases, with 14 bases left in between. CDR1 and CDR2 (germline): SGHRS, YFSETQ. CDR3 in amino acids: CASGRDGLTDTQYF. The DNA for the CDR3 is TGCGCCAGCGGCAGGGACGGACTCACAGATACGCAGTATTTT.

This sequence joins TRBV30 and TRBJ2-7, with D perhaps matching TRBD2 (7 bases). The CDR3 contains 14 residues. Trimming left V 3 bases short and J 3 bases short, with 15 bases between. Germline CDR1 and CDR2: GTSNPN and SVGIG (reference sequence). The DNA of the CDR3 is TGTGCCTGGAGAGCGAGGGGGGGACTCTACGAGCAGTACTTC. Amino acids: CAWRARGGLYEQYF.

The chain is built from TRBV5-1 and TRBJ2-3, with D perhaps given as TRBD1 or TRBD2 (6 bases each). This CDR3 region has 14 residues. V lost 8 bases and J 1 base, leaving 14 bases between the germline ends. Germline loops: CDR1 SGHRS, CDR2 YFSETQ. The CDR3 protein is CASRRGAGTDTQYF. The CDR3 bases are TGCGCCAGTAGGAGGGGGGCGGGCACAGATACGCAGTATTTT.

The J gene is TRBJ1-2, the V gene TRBV10-3, with TRBD1 identical over 8 bases. Germline V lookup: CDR1 ENHRY, CDR2 SYGVKD. V trimming: 5 bases; J trimming: 1 base; junction bases outside the gene matches: 9. The CDR3 consists of 16 residues. CDR3 nucleotides: TGTGCCATCAGTCCGAACGACAGGGGAAATAACTATGGCTACACCTTC. Residues: CAISPNDRGNNYGYTF.

The table lists this clone with a count of one. The V and J genes are TRBV9 and TRBJ1-2; no reliable D call. Germline CDR1 is SGDLS and CDR2 is YYNGEE. The CDR3 sequence is 12 residues long. Deletions cut 0 bases from V and 9 bases from J, with 9 bases between. This CDR3 is CASSVGGTRYTF. DNA for the CDR3: TGTGCCAGCAGCGTAGGGGGAACCCGCTACACCTTC.

This clone has just one count. The chain links TRBV6-6 to TRBJ1-5; 10 nucleotides match TRBD1. Germline assignment: CDR1 MNHNY and CDR2 SVGAGI (reference sequence). V gave up 6 bases and J gave up 5 bases; unmatched junction bases: 4. The CDR3 is 14 residues long. The CDR3, as DNA: TGTGCCAGCAGCCCCGGGACAGGGGATCAGCCCCAGCATTTT. Translation gives CASSPGTGDQPQHF.

The chain is built from TRBV9 and TRBJ2-7; D perhaps matches TRBD1 (5 bases). Germline CDR1 is SGDLS and CDR2 is YYNGEE. CDR3 length: 14 amino acids. V lost 4 bases and J lost 3, with 14 bases in between. The CDR3 loop is CASSSPRDSYEQYF. The CDR3 bases are TGTGCCAGCAGCTCCCCCCGAGACAGCTACGAGCAGTACTTC.

This chain joins TRBV6-1 and TRBJ1-2; perhaps TRBD1 as D (6 bases). CDR1 MNHNS and CDR2 SASEGT come from the germline V gene. The V gene lost 2 bases and the J gene lost 4 bases, with 8 bases spanning the gap. The CDR3 contains 13 residues. DNA for the CDR3: TGTGCCAGCAGTGAAAGACAGGTCTATGGCTACACCTTC. It specifies CASSERQVYGYTF.

The CDR3 sequence is CASSQLDRENYGYTF. CDR3 DNA sequence: TGTGCCAGCAGCCAATTGGACAGGGAGAACTATGGCTACACCTTC. The chain carries TRBV14 and TRBJ1-2; 8 bases align to TRBD1. The CDR3 spans 15 residues. Germline CDR1 and CDR2: SGHDN and FVKESK. Trimming cost V 2 bases and J 2 bases; bases outside gene matches: 4. Full variable domain (remainder filled in from reference TRBV14 and TRBJ1-2): EAGVTQFPSHSVIEKGQTVTLRCDPISGHDNLYWYRRVMGKEIKFLLHFVKESKQDESGMPNNRFLAERTGGTYSTLKVQPAELEDSGVYFCASSQLDRENYGYTFGSGTRLTVV.

The genes are TRBV18 and TRBJ2-7; 9 bases match TRBD1. The CDR3 covers 16 residues. CDR1 and CDR2 from the germline V gene are KGHSH and LQKENI. The ends lost 2 bases at V and 6 bases at J; junction bases unmatched: 11. The CDR3 reads CASSPTPPGQGFEQYF. As DNA, the CDR3 is TGTGCCAGCTCACCAACCCCACCGGGACAGGGATTCGAGCAGTACTTC.

The CDR3 region is CATSRGGGGTSYEQYF. CDR3 bases: TGTGCCACCAGCAGAGGGGGCGGGGGGACCTCCTACGAGCAGTACTTC. J is TRBJ2-7 and V is TRBV15; 8 bases agree with TRBD2. Germline V CDR1 and CDR2: LNHNV, YYDKDF (reference sequence). This CDR3 region has 16 residues. Germline trimming cut 1 base from V and 0 bases from J; bases unmatched to any gene: 5.